This T cell receptor (beta chain) was captured by sequencing in a study of CD8 T cells in Susac syndrome. Random hexamers were used to reverse transcribe the RNA input (about 0.5 to 1 ug). TCR beta CDR3 was amplified by immunoSEQ covering 54 Vbeta and 13 Jbeta. TCRdb redid the calling of the immunoSEQ multiplex PCR reads with MiXCR, one entry per CDR3 protein. This sample carries around 270,000 distinct CDR3 sequences, around 91% of them seen once, and the ten largest clones take less than 0.2%. TEMRA cells underwent FACS enrichment and CD8+ and CD4+ T cells underwent negative isolation. Germline V lookup: CDR1 SGHAT, CDR2 FQNNGV. The V segment lost 2 bases and the J segment 5 bases; nucleotides outside the gene matches: 20. CDR3 length: 20 residues.

The sequenced sample was CD8+ T cells from PBMCs. V gene TRBV11-2 combines with J gene TRBJ1-5; TRBD1 matches 8 bases. This receptor was taken from a human donor with multiple sclerosis. Here the CDR3 reads CASSLYSPQFGQGVYQPQHF. CDR3 DNA: TGTGCCAGCAGCTTATATTCGCCCCAGTTTGGACAGGGCGTATATCAGCCCCAGCATTTT. The entire variable domain, with the rest obtained from reference TRBV11-2 and TRBJ1-5, is as follows: EAGVAQSPRYKIIEKRQSVAFWCNPISGHATLYWYQQILGQGPKLLIQFQNNGVVDDSQLPKDRFSAERLKGVDSTLKIQPAKLEDSAVYLCASSLYSPQFGQGVYQPQHFGDGTRLSIL.